The present TCR beta chain was sequenced within a study of T cells in Graves' hyperthyroidism and ophthalmopathy. From RNA transcripts, TCR beta CDR3 regions were amplified. First-round RT-PCR of the TCR CDR3 relied on the HTBI primer set. MiXCR, run by TCRdb on the multiplex PCR reads, gives a single entry per CDR3 protein. This table has 500,000 to 800,000 distinct CDR3 sequences, 13% to 15% appearing once. Patients having uncontrolled infection, another autoimmune disease, pregnancy or lactation were not included. V gave up 5 bases and J gave up 4 bases; unmatched junction bases: 8. CDR3 length: 16 amino acids. Germline CDR1 reads SGHVS; CDR2 reads FNYEAQ. Study results and limitations: Most expanded thyroid clonotypes above 0.001 recurred in blood. A model built on 13 V-J features separated ophthalmopathy from stable hyperthyroidism. Ophthalmopathy was identified by the model a median roughly 6.5 months ahead of onset.

This clonotype has a count of ten or more. No antigen is known for it. This sequence joins TRBV7-6 and TRBJ2-3; 11 bases line up with TRBD2. This sequence was found in a woman aged 45-65 years with Graves' ophthalmopathy. Input material: blood. Written as DNA, the CDR3 is TGTGCCAGCAGCAACTTAGCGGGGGGGGGCGCAGATACGCAGTATTTT. Translation gives CASSNLAGGGADTQYF.